The T cell receptor beta chain described here comes from a study of OX40 agonist ivuxolimab in advanced cancers. At the level of the study: With ivuxolimab, an agonistic anti-OX40 (CD134) antibody, patients were treated. Those treated in dose escalation had hepatocellular carcinoma, melanoma, renal cell cancer or head and neck cancer. One hepatocellular carcinoma and a couple of cutaneous melanoma patients partially responded.

Repertoires were generated with immunoSEQ multiplex PCR, while TCRdb's copy carries only in-frame clones and drops some. The data contain under 90,000 clones, 89% of them seen just once; the ten biggest clones take up approximately 0.2%. The V gene end was trimmed by 6 bases and the J gene end by 6 bases; junction bases not matched to a gene: 10. This CDR3 comprises 16 residues. Germline V gives CDR1 WNHNN, CDR2 SYGVQD (reference sequence). Concerning this clone itself: The antigen is undetermined.

Study outcomes and limitations: The investigators did not determine what antigen specificity the expanded peripheral T cells had.

The receptor was derived from an adult with an advanced solid tumor such as melanoma, head and neck, liver or kidney cancer. Here the sequenced sample was CD4+ or CD8+ T cells sorted from blood, taken in a trial of the OX40 agonist ivuxolimab. The chain uses TRBV10-1 and TRBJ2-3; 12 nucleotides match TRBD2. DNA for the CDR3: TGCGCCAGCAGCGGGGGACTAGCGGGTACGGGGGATACGCAGTATTTT. This translates into CASSGGLAGTGDTQYF.